A single sample is the source of the 24 T cell receptor beta chains below, sequenced in a study of T cell responses to AZD1222 COVID-19 vaccine. Assay used: immunoSEQ multiplex PCR; TCRdb lists only in-frame clones, some missing. This sample has some 150,000 clones, with more than 80% found just once. Here the sequenced sample was peripheral blood, taken 28 days after the second dose of the MenACWY control vaccine. The receptor set was obtained from an adult who received the MenACWY meningococcal vaccine as a control.

V usage is TRBV6-2 or TRBV6-3 and J usage is TRBJ1-2, with 8 bases fitting TRBD1. This CDR3 is 13 amino acids long. From germline, CDR1 is MNHEY and CDR2 SVGEGT. J lost 7 bases, V lost 6 bases, and 7 bases had no gene match. The CDR3 loop reads CASSLGTGGGYTF. CDR3 DNA: TGTGCCAGCAGCCTCGGGACAGGCGGTGGCTACACCTTC.

The V gene is TRBV6-2 or TRBV6-3, the J gene TRBJ2-3; maybe TRBD2 (5 bases). The CDR3 extends over 14 amino acids. Trimming shortened V by 2 bases and J by 6 bases, and 12 bases separated the two germline ends. CDR1 and CDR2 (germline): MNHEY, SVGEGT. The CDR3 DNA sequence: TGTGCCAGCAGTTACGCGGCTAGCCATGATACGCAGTATTTT. Protein product: CASSYAASHDTQYF.

V gene TRBV6-6 combines with J gene TRBJ1-1; D ambiguous. Trimming stripped 8 bases from V and 3 bases from J, with 10 bases between. The CDR3 loop spans 12 amino acids. Germline V CDR1 and CDR2: MNHNY, SVGAGI (reference sequence). CDR3 region: CASDDRYTEAFF. The CDR3, as DNA: TGTGCCAGCGATGATCGGTACACTGAAGCTTTCTTT.

The V and J genes are TRBV12-3 or TRBV12-4 and TRBJ2-1, with a tentative D call TRBD2 (7 bases). Trimming removed 7 bases from V and 9 bases from J, with 16 bases in between. This CDR3 is 13 amino acids long. CDR3 bases: TGTGCCAGCACCACCGTGGGAGGGGGTGAGCAGTTCTTC. Its protein is CASTTVGGGEQFF.

This sequence joins TRBV29-1 and TRBJ1-1, with TRBD1 matching 8 bases. Germline CDR1 SQVTM, CDR2 ANQGSEA. The CDR3 has 10 amino acids. V lost 6 bases to trimming and J lost 8 bases; unmatched junction nucleotides: 2. The CDR3 here is CSVGQGEAFF. CDR3 sequence (DNA): TGCAGCGTAGGACAGGGCGAAGCTTTCTTT.

This clone is a singleton in its sample. The chain is built from TRBV7-9 and TRBJ2-7, with TRBD1 identical over 7 bases. V shed 5 bases, J shed 3 bases, and the junction held 10 bases outside the gene matches. From germline, CDR1 is SEHNR and CDR2 FQNEAQ (reference sequence). CDR3 length: 15 amino acids. CDR3 amino acids: CASSRGQANLYEQYF. Written as DNA, the CDR3 is TGTGCCAGCAGCCGTGGACAGGCCAACCTCTACGAGCAGTACTTC.

The rearrangement links TRBV7-2 to TRBJ1-2, with a possible D match to TRBD1 (6 bases). Germline V gene lookup returns CDR1 SGHTA and CDR2 FQGNSA. CDR3 length: 14 amino acids. V was trimmed by 5 bases and J by 6 bases, leaving 16 bases between them. The CDR3 DNA sequence: TGTGCCAGCAGCACAGGGATAGTAGAGAATGGCTACACCTTC. It encodes CASSTGIVENGYTF.

This chain connects TRBV6-2 or TRBV6-3 to TRBJ1-5; D is unclear. This CDR3 region has 13 residues. Trimming cost V 2 bases and J 7 bases, with 9 bases left between them. CDR1 is MNHEY and CDR2 is SVGEGT in the germline V gene. CDR3 coding DNA: TGTGCCAGCAGTTACCAGCCCCGCCAGCCCCAGCATTTT. The encoded protein is CASSYQPRQPQHF.

The chain combines TRBV10-3 with TRBJ2-1; weak D call: TRBD2 (5 bases). V was cut by 11 bases and J by 3 bases, with 14 bases left in between. This CDR3 is 13 amino acids long. Germline CDR1 and CDR2: ENHRY and SYGVKD. CDR3 in DNA: TGTGCCTCAAGTTCCCGGGACTACAATGAGCAGTTCTTC. Amino acids: CASSSRDYNEQFF.

The chain links TRBV6-5 to TRBJ2-1; perhaps TRBD1 as D (5 bases). CDR3 length equals 16 residues. The V and J ends lost 1 base and 2 bases respectively, with 12 bases between them. The germline gives CDR1 MNHEY, CDR2 SVGAGI. CDR3 sequence: CASSYFSQVAYNEQFF. DNA of the CDR3: TGTGCCAGCAGTTACTTCTCACAGGTGGCCTACAATGAGCAGTTCTTC.

V usage is TRBV7-2 and J usage is TRBJ2-3, with D possibly TRBD2 on 6 matching bases. This CDR3 comprises 17 residues. Trimming pared 0 bases from V and 0 bases from J, leaving 13 bases between. CDR1 and CDR2 (germline): SGHTA, FQGNSA. CDR3 sequence reads: CASSLAGTGASTDTQYF. The CDR3 nucleotides are TGTGCCAGCAGCTTAGCGGGGACGGGAGCTAGCACAGATACGCAGTATTTT.

The V call is TRBV7-8, the J call TRBJ1-5; 8 bases line up with TRBD1. There are 16 residues in the CDR3. CDR1 is SGHVS, CDR2 FQNEAQ, per germline. The ends lost 1 base at V and 6 bases at J; junction bases unmatched: 8. CDR3 nucleotides: TGTGCCAGCAGCTTAGAGAGGACAGGGTGGACTCAGCCCCAGCATTTT. Its protein is CASSLERTGWTQPQHF.

The V call is TRBV25-1, the J call TRBJ2-2; unclear D gene. Germline CDR1 and CDR2: MGHDK and SYGVNS. This CDR3 has 15 residues. The V gene lost 5 bases and the J gene lost 4 bases, with 14 bases spanning the gap. In DNA, the CDR3 is TGTGCCAGCAGTACTCGTCTCGGCAGCACCGGGGAGCTGTTTTTT. Residues: CASSTRLGSTGELFF.

The gene calls are TRBV3-1 (or the pseudogene TRBV3-2) and TRBJ2-2; D is unclear. The CDR3 spans 15 residues. The V end lost 2 bases, the J end lost 9 bases, and 16 bases lay between the germline ends. CDR1 and CDR2 from the germline V gene are LGHDT and YNNKEL (reference sequence). The CDR3 DNA sequence: TGTGCCAGCAGCCAAAGGACCTCTCTAGGGAGGGAGCTGTTTTTT. This codes for CASSQRTSLGRELFF.

The V gene is TRBV28, the J gene TRBJ1-2, with TRBD1 identical over 7 bases. The CDR3 is made up of 14 amino acids. Trimming took 6 bases from V and 4 from J; bases not matched to a gene: 8. Germline CDR1 MDHEN, CDR2 SYDVKM. This CDR3 reads CASSQNRGLYGYTF. As DNA, the CDR3 is TGTGCCAGCAGCCAGAACAGGGGCCTCTATGGCTACACCTTC.

The chain recombines TRBV11-2 with TRBJ1-3; D ambiguous. This CDR3 comprises 10 residues. V was clipped by 7 bases and J by 4 bases, with 2 bases between them. Germline CDR1 and CDR2: SGHAT and FQNNGV. The CDR3 protein is CASKGNTIYF. The DNA of the CDR3 is TGTGCCAGCAAGGGAAACACCATATATTTT.

This clone was counted between two and nine times. The V gene is TRBV4-3, the J gene TRBJ1-3; no reliable D call. Trimming took 6 bases from V and 4 from J, leaving 13 bases between them. The CDR3 extends over 14 amino acids. CDR1 is LGHNA, CDR2 YSLEER, per germline. The CDR3, as DNA: TGCGCCAGCAGAAAGCAAGGGATGGGAAACACCATATATTTT. Protein sequence: CASRKQGMGNTIYF.

V and J are TRBV7-2 and TRBJ1-2; 7 bases map to TRBD1. The CDR3 is 14 residues long. Germline V lookup: CDR1 SGHTA, CDR2 FQGNSA. Losses at the gene ends were 0 bases for V and 10 bases for J; bases not matched to a gene: 8. The CDR3 protein is CASSLADRAIAYTF. The CDR3 DNA is TGTGCCAGCAGCTTAGCCGACAGGGCTATAGCCTACACCTTC.

This chain links TRBV29-1 with TRBJ1-2; 7 bases agree with TRBD1. The length of the CDR3 is 16 residues. After removal of 4 bases from V and 2 bases from J, the junction contained 13 bases not matched to a gene. Germline CDR1 reads SQVTM; CDR2 reads ANQGSEA. The CDR3 DNA reads as TGCAGCGTTGCCCCCTCAGGGGGTTTCTCCAACTATGGCTACACCTTC. Translating gives CSVAPSGGFSNYGYTF.

This sequence joins TRBV27 and TRBJ2-5; D possibly corresponds to TRBD1 (6 bases). V was cut by 5 bases and J by 2 bases, with 12 bases left in between. The CDR3 spans 14 residues. From germline, CDR1 is MNHEY and CDR2 SMNVEV (reference sequence). Here the CDR3 DNA reads TGTGCCAGCAGTCTCCGACAGGAGCAAGAGACCCAGTACTTC. The encoded protein is CASSLRQEQETQYF.

This chain connects TRBV19 to TRBJ1-5; D call uncertain. The CDR3 has 14 amino acids. Trimming shortened V by 0 bases and J by 5 bases, and 8 bases separated the two germline ends. Germline loops: CDR1 LNHDA, CDR2 SQIVND (reference sequence). CDR3 in amino acids: CASSIDQPDQPQHF. CDR3 DNA: TGTGCCAGTAGTATAGATCAGCCTGATCAGCCCCAGCATTTT. Combining the CDR3 with reference TRBV19 and TRBJ1-5 gives the whole variable domain DGGITQSPKYLFRKEGQNVTLSCEQNLNHDAMYWYRQDPGQGLRLIYYSQIVNDFQKGDIAEGYSVSREKKESFPLTVTSAQKNPTAFYLCASSIDQPDQPQHFGDGTRLSIL.

The chain recombines TRBV19 with TRBJ1-2, with 8 bases aligning to TRBD1. V shed 1 base and J 6 bases; nucleotides not matched to a gene: 10. Per germline, CDR1 LNHDA and CDR2 SQIVND (reference sequence). CDR3 length: 16 residues. CDR3 DNA: TGTGCCAGTAGTATAGCAGCTGCGGACAGGGCGGATGGCTACACCTTC. Translated: CASSIAAADRADGYTF.

The J gene is TRBJ2-7, the V gene TRBV7-2; 9 positions agree with TRBD2. The J segment lost 6 bases and the V segment lost 1 base, leaving 4 bases of the junction unmatched. This CDR3 comprises 14 residues. Germline loops: CDR1 SGHTA, CDR2 FQGNSA. CDR3 loop: CASSLGSGSGEQYF. CDR3 in DNA: TGTGCCAGCAGCTTAGGTAGCGGGAGCGGCGAGCAGTACTTC.

This sequence joins TRBV30 and TRBJ1-2, with D uncertain. There are 16 residues in the CDR3. Germline-derived CDR1 and CDR2 are GTSNPN and SVGIG (reference sequence). V lost 3 bases and J 4 bases, leaving 21 bases between the germline ends. The CDR3 protein is CAWSSLGAPGGYGYTF. The CDR3 DNA sequence: TGTGCCTGGAGCTCTCTGGGCGCTCCCGGTGGCTATGGCTACACCTTC.